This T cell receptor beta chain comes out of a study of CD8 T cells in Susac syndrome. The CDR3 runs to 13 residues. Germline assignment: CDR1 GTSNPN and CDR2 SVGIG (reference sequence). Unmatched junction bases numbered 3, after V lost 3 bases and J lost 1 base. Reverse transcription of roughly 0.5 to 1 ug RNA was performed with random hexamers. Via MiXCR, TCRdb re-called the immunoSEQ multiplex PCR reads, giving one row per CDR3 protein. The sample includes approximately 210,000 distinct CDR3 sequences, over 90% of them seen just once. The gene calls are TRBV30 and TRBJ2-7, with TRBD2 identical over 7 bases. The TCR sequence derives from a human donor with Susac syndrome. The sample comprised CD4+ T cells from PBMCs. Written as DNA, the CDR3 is TGTGCCTGGAGCGGGGGGTTATCCTACGAGCAGTACTTC. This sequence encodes CAWSGGLSYEQYF.